The TCR beta chain under discussion was sequenced for a study of blood T cell repertoires in COVID-19. The ends lost 10 bases at V and 2 bases at J; junction bases unmatched: 9. CDR3 length equals 14 residues. The V gene's germline CDR1 is SNHLY and CDR2 FYNNEI. Clones were read by immunoSEQ multiplex PCR, and TCRdb kept only the in-frame ones, dropping some. The sample includes about 200,000 clones, just over 85% of them seen just once. This sequence joins TRBV2 and TRBJ2-5; 8 bases fit TRBD2. This receptor was taken from a man aged 45-65 years with acute or convalescent COVID-19. Material for sequencing was peripheral blood. CDR3 amino acids: CATLTSEEQETQYF. The CDR3 DNA is TGTGCCACCTTGACTAGCGAGGAACAAGAGACCCAGTACTTC. The full variable domain, its missing parts supplied by reference TRBV2 and TRBJ2-5, is EPEVTQTPSHQVTQMGQEVILRCVPISNHLYFYWYRQILGQKVEFLVSFYNNEISEKSEIFDDQFSVERPDGSNFTLKIRSTKLEDSAMYFCATLTSEEQETQYFGPGTRLLVL.